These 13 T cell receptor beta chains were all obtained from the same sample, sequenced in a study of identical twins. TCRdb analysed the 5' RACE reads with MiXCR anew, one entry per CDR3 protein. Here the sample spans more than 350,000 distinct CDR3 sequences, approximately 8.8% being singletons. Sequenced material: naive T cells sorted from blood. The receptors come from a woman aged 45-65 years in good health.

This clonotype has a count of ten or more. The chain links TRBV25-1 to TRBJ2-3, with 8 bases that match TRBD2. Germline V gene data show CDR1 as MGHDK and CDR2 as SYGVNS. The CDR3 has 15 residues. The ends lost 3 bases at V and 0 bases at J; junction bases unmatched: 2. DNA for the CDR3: TGTGCCAGCAGTGATAGCGGGGTTAGCACAGATACGCAGTATTTT. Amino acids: CASSDSGVSTDTQYF.

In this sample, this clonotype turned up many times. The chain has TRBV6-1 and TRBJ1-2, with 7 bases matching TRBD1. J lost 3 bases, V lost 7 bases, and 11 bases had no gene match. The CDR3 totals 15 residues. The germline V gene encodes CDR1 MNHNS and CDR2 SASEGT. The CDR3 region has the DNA TGTGCCAGCACTAAACGTGGGACAGCTGACTATGGCTACACCTTC. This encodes CASTKRGTADYGYTF.

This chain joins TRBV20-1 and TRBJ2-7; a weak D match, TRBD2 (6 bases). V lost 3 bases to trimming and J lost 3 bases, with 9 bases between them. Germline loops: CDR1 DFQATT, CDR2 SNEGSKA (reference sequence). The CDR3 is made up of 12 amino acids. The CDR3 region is CSASAGYYEQYF. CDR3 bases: TGCAGTGCTAGTGCGGGATACTACGAGCAGTACTTC.

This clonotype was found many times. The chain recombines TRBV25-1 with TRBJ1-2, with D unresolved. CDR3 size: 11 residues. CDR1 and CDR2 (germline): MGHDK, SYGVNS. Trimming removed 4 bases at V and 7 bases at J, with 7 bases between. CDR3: CASSAGSGYTF. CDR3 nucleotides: TGTGCCAGCAGTGCGGGATCTGGCTACACCTTC.

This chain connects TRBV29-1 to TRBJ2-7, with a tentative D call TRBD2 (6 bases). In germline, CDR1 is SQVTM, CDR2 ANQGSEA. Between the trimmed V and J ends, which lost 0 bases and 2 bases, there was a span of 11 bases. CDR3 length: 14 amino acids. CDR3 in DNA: TGCAGCGTTGAAGATTTGCGGGGCCCCTACGAGCAGTACGTC. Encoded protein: CSVEDLRGPYEQYV.

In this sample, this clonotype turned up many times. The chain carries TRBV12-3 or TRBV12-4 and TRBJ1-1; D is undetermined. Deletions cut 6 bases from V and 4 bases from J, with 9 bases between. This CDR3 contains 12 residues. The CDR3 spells CASSSVGTEAFF. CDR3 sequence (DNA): TGTGCCAGCAGCTCTGTAGGCACTGAAGCTTTCTTT.

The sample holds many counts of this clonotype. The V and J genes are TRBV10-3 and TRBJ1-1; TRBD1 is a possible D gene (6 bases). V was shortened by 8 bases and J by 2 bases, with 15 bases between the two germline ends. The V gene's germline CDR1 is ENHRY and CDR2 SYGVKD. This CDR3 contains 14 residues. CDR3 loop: CAIGSGTINTEAFF. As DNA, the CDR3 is TGTGCCATCGGATCCGGGACAATAAACACTGAAGCTTTCTTT.

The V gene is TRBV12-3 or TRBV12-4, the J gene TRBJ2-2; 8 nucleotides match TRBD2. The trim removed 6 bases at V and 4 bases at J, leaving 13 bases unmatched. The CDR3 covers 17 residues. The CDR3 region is CASSRRGGVGGTGELFF. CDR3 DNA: TGTGCCAGCAGCCGTCGGGGGGGCGTTGGGGGCACCGGGGAGCTGTTTTTT.

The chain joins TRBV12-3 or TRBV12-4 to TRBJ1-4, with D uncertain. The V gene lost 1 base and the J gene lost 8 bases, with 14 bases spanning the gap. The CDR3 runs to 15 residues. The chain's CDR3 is CASSLGAGIGEKLFF. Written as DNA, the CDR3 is TGTGCCAGCAGTTTAGGGGCGGGGATTGGGGAAAAACTGTTTTTT.

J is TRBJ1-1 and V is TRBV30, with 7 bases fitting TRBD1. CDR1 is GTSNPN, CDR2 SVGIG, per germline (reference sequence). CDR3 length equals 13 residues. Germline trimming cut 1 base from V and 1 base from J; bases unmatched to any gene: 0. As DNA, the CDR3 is TGTGCCTGGAGTGGGGACAGGAACACTGAAGCTTTCTTT. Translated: CAWSGDRNTEAFF.

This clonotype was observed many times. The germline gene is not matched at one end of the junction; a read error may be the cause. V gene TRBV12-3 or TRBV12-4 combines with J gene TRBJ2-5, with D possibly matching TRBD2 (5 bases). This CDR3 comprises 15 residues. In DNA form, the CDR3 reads TGTGCCAGCTGCCAGTATAGGACTGTCCAAGGGACCCAGTACTTC. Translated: CASCQYRTVQGTQYF.

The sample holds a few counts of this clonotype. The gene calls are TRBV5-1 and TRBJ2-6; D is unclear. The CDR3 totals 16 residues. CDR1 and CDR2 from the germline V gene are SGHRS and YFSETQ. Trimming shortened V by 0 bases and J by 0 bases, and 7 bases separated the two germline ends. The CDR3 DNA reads TGCGCCAGCAGCTTGGCCAGGAACTCTGGGGCCAACGTCCTGACTTTC. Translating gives CASSLARNSGANVLTF. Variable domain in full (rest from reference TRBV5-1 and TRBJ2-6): KAGVTQTPRYLIKTRGQQVTLSCSPISGHRSVSWYQQTPGQGLQFLFEYFSETQRNKGNFPGRFSGRQFSNSRSEMNVSTLELGDSALYLCASSLARNSGANVLTFGAGSRLTVL.

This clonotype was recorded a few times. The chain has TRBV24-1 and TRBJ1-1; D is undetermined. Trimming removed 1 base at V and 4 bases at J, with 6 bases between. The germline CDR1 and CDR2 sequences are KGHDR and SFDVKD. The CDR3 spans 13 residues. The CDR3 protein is CATSDFVGTEAFF. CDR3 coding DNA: TGTGCCACCAGTGATTTTGTGGGCACTGAAGCTTTCTTT.